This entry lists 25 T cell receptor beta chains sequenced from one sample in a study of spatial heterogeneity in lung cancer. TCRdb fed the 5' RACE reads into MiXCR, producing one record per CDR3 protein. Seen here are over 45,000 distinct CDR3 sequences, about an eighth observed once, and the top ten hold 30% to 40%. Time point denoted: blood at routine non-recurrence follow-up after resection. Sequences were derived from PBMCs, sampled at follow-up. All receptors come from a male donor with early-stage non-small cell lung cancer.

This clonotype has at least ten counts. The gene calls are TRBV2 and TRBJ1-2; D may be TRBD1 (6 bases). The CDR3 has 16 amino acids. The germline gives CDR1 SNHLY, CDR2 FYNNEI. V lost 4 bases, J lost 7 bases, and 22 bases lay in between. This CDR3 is CASSVQTGIRPVGYTF. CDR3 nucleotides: TGTGCCAGCAGTGTACAAACAGGGATAAGGCCTGTTGGCTACACCTTC.

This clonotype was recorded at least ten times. Here the CDR3 DNA reads TGTGCCAGCAGCTTTTCCGCGGGGGAGACCCAGTACTTC. Translation: CASSFSAGETQYF. The chain couples TRBV7-2 to TRBJ2-5; the D gene is possibly TRBD2 (6 bases). The CDR3 length is 13 residues. Trimming stripped 3 bases from V and 5 bases from J, with 10 bases between. Germline lookup yields CDR1 SGHTA and CDR2 FQGNSA. Full variable domain (remainder filled in from reference TRBV7-2 and TRBJ2-5): GAGVSQSPSNKVTEKGKDVELRCDPISGHTALYWYRQSLGQGLEFLIYFQGNSAPDKSGLPSDRFSAERTGGSVSTLTIQRTQQEDSAVYLCASSFSAGETQYFGPGTRLLVL.

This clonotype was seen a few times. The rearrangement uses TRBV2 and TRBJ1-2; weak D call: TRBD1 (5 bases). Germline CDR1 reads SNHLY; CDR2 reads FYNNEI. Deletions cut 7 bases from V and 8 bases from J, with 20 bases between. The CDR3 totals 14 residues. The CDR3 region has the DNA TGTGCCAGCACCGATTCCCGGCAGGGAGCCGGCTACACCTTC. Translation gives CASTDSRQGAGYTF.

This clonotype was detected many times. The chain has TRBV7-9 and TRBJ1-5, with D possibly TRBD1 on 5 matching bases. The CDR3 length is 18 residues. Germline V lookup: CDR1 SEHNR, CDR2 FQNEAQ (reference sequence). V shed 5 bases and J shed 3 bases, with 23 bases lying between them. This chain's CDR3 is CASSPLTRGSYSNQPQHF. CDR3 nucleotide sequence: TGTGCCAGCAGCCCCCTGACAAGGGGAAGCTACTCCAATCAGCCCCAGCATTTT.

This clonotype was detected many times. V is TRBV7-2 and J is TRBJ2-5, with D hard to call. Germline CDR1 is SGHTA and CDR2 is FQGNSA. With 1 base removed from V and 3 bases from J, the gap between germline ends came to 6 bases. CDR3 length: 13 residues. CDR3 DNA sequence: TGTGCCAGCAGCTTAGGCTGGGAAGAGACCCAGTACTTC. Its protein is CASSLGWEETQYF.

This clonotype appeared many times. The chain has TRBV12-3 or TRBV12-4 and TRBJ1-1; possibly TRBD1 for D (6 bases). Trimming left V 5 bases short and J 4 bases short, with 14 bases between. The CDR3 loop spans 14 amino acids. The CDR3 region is CASSLPDRPTEAFF. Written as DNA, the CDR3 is TGTGCCAGCAGTCTTCCCGACAGGCCCACTGAAGCTTTCTTT.

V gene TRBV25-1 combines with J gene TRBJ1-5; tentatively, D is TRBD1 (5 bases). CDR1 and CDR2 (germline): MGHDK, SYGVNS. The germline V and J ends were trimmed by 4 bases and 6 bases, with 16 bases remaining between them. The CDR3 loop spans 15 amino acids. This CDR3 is CASSGSVGVSQPQHF. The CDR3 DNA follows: TGTGCCAGCAGTGGAAGCGTAGGGGTAAGTCAGCCCCAGCATTTT.

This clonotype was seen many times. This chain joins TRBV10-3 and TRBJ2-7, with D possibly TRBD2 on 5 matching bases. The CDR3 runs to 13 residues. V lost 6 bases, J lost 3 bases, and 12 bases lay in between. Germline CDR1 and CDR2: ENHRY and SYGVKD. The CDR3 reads CAIRSGDSYEQYF. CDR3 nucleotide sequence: TGTGCCATCAGGTCCGGGGATAGCTACGAGCAGTACTTC.

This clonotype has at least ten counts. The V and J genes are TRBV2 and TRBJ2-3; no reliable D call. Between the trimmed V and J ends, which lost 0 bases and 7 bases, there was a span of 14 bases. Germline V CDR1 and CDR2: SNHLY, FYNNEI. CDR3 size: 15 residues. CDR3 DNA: TGTGCCAGCAGTGAAGCGCTGATCACAACTCATACGCAGTATTTT. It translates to CASSEALITTHTQYF.

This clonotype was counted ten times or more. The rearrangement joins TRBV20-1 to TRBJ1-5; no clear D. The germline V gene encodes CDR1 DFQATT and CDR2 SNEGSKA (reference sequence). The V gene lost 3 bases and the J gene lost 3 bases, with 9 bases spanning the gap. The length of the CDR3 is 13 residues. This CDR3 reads CSASGPDNQPQHF. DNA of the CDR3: TGCAGTGCTAGTGGGCCAGACAATCAGCCCCAGCATTTT.

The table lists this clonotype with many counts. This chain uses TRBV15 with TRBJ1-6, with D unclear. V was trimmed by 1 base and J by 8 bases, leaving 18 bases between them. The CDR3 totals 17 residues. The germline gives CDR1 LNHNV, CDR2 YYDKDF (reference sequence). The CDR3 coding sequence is TGTGCCACCAGCAGAGGAGGCGGGGTAACGGTGGATTCACCCCTCCACTTT. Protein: CATSRGGGVTVDSPLHF.

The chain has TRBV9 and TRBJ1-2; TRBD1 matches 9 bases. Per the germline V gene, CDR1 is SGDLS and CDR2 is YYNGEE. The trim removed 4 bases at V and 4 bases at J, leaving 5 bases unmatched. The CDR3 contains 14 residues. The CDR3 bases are TGTGCCAGCAGCTACGGACAGGGGAGCTATGGCTACACCTTC. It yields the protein CASSYGQGSYGYTF.

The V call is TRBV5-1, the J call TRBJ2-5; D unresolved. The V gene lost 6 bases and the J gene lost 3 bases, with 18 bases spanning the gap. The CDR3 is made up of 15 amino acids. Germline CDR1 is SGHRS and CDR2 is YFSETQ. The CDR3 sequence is CASTLLGGLEETQYF. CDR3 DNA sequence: TGCGCCAGCACCCTGTTGGGTGGGTTGGAAGAGACCCAGTACTTC.

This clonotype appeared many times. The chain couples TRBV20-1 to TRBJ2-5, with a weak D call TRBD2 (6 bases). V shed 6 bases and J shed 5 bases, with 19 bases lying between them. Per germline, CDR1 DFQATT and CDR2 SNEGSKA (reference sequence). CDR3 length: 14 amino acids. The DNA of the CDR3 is TGCAGTGCCCCCAAACCGGGGGTCGGGGAGACCCAGTACTTC. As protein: CSAPKPGVGETQYF.

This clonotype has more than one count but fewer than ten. The CDR3 loop reads CASSSPGQGYEQFF. The CDR3 DNA reads as TGCGCCAGCAGCTCGCCGGGACAGGGATATGAGCAGTTCTTC. The rearrangement uses TRBV5-1 and TRBJ2-1; 9 bases map to TRBD1. The V and J ends lost 3 bases and 8 bases, in that order; junction bases with no gene match: 6. Germline V CDR1 and CDR2: SGHRS, YFSETQ. This CDR3 has 14 amino acids.

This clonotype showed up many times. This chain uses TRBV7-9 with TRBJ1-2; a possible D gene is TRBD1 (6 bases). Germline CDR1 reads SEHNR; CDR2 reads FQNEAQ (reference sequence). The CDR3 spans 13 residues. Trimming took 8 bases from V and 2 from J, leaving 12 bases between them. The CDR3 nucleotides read TGTGCCAGCTCCCCGGGACAAAACTATGGCTACACCTTC. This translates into CASSPGQNYGYTF.

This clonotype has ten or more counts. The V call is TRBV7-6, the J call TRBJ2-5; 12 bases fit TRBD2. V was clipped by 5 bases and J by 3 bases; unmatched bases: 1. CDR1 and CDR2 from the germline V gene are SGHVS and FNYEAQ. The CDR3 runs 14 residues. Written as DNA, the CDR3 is TGTGCCAGCAGCGGACTAGCGGGGAAAGAGACCCAGTACTTC. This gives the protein CASSGLAGKETQYF.

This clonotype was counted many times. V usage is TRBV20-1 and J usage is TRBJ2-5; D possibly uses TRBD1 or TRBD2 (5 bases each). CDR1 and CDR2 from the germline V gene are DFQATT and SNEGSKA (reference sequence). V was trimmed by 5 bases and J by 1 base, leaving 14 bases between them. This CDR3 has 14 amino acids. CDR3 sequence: CSAGDGTSQETQYF. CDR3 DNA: TGCAGTGCTGGGGACGGAACTAGCCAAGAGACCCAGTACTTC.

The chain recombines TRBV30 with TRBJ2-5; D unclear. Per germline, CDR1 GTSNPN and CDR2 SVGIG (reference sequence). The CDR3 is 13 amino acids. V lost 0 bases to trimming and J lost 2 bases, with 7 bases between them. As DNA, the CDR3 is TGTGCCTGGAGTGTACAAGTACAAGAGACCCAGTACTTC. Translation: CAWSVQVQETQYF.

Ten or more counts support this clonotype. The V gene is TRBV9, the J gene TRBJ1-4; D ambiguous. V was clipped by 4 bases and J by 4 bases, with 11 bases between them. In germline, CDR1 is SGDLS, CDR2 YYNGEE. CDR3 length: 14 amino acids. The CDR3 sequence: CASSFGPSNEKLFF. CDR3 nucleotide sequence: TGTGCCAGCAGCTTCGGACCTAGTAATGAAAAACTGTTTTTT.

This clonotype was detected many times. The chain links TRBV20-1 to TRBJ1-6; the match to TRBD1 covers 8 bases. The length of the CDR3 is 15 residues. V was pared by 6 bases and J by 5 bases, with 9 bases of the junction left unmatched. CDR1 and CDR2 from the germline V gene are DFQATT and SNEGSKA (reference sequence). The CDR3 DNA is TGCAGTGCAAGACAGGGGCCAGGACATAATTCACCCCTCCACTTT. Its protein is CSARQGPGHNSPLHF.

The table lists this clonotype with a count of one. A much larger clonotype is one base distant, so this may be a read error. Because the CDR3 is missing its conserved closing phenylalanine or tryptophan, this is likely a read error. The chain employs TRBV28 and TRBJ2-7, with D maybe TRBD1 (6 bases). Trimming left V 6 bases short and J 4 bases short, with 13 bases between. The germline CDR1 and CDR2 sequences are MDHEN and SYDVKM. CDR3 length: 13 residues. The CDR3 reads CASSTGMGYEQYL. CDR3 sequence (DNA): TGTGCCAGCAGCACAGGGATGGGGTACGAGCAGTACCTC.

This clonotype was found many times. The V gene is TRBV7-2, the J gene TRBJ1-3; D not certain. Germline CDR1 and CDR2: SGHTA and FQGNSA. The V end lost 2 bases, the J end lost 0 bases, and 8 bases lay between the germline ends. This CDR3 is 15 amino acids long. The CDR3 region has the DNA TGTGCCAGCAGCTTACGGCCCCCCTCTGGAAACACCATATATTTT. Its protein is CASSLRPPSGNTIYF.

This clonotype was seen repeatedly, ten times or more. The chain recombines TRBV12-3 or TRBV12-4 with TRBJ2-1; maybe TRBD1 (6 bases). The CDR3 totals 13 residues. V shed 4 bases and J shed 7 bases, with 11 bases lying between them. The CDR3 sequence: CASSSLRGNEQFF. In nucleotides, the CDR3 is TGTGCCAGCAGTTCCCTCAGGGGAAATGAGCAGTTCTTC.

CDR3 nucleotide sequence: TGTGCCAGCAGCTTCATACAGGGAACTGGAAACACCATATATTTT. The encoded protein is CASSFIQGTGNTIYF. The rearrangement uses TRBV7-9 and TRBJ1-3, with a possible D match to TRBD1 (6 bases). This CDR3 spans 15 amino acids. Trimming removed 3 bases from V and 2 bases from J, with 11 bases in between. Germline V lookup: CDR1 SEHNR, CDR2 FQNEAQ (reference sequence). Combining the CDR3 with reference TRBV7-9 and TRBJ1-3 gives the whole variable domain DTGVSQNPRHKITKRGQNVTFRCDPISEHNRLYWYRQTLGQGPEFLTYFQNEAQLEKSRLLSDRFSAERPKGSFSTLEIQRTEQGDSAMYLCASSFIQGTGNTIYFGEGSWLTVV.